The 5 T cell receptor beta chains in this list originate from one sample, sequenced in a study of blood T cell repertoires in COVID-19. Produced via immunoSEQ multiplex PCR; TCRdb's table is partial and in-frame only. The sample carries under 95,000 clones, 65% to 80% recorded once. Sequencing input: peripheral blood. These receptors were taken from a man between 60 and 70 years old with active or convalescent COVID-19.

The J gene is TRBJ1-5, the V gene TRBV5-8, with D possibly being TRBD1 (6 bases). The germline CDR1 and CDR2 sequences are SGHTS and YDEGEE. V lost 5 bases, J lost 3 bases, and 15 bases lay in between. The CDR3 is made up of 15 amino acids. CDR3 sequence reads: CASRGRGSPNQPQHF. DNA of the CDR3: TGTGCCAGCAGGGGCAGGGGTTCCCCCAATCAGCCCCAGCATTTT.

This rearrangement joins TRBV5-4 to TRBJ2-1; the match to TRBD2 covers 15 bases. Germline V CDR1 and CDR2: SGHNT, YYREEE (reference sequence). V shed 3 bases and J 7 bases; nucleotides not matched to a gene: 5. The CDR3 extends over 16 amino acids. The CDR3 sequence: CASSSWTSGGANEQFF. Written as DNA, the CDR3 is TGTGCCAGCAGCTCCTGGACTAGCGGGGGGGCAAATGAGCAGTTCTTC.

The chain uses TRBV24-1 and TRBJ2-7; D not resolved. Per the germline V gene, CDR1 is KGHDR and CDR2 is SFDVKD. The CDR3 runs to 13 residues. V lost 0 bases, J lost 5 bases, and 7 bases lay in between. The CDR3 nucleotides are TGTGCCACCAGTGATTTGTATAGAGACGAGCAGTACTTC. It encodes CATSDLYRDEQYF.

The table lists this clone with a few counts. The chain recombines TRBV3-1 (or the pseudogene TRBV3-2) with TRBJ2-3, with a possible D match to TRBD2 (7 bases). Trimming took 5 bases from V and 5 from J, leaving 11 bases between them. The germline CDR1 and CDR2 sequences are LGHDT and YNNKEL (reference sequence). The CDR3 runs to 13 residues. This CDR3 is CASSGGARDTQYF. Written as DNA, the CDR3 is TGTGCCAGCAGCGGGGGGGCGAGAGATACGCAGTATTTT.

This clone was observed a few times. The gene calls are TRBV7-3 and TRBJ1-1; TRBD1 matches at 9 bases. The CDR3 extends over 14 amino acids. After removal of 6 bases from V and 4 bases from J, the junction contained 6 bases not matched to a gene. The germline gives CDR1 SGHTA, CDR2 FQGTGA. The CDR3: CASSSGTGSTEAFF. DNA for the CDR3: TGTGCCAGCAGTTCCGGGACAGGGAGCACTGAAGCTTTCTTT.